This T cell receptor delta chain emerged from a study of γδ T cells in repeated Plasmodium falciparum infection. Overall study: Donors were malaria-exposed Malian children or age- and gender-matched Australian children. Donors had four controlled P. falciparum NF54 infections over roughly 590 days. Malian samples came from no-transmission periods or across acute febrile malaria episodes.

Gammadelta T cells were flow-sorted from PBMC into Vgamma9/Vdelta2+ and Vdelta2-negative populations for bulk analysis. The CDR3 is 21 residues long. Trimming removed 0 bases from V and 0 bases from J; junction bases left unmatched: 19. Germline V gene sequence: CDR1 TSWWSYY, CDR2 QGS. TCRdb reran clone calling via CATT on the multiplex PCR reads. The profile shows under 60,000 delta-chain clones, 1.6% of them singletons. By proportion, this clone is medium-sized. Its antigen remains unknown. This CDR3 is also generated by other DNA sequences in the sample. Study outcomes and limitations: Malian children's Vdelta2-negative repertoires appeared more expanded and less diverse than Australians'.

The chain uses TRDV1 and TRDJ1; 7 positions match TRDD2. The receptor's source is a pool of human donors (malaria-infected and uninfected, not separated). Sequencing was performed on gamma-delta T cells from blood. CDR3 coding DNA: TGTGCTCTTGGGGAACTCCTTCCTGCACTCTGGAGCTACGATCACACCGATAAACTCATCTTT. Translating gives CALGELLPALWSYDHTDKLIF.